The next 28 T cell receptor beta chains were all read from a single sample in a study of tumor-infiltrating lymphocytes in oesophageal squamous cell carcinoma (dated by TCRdb to the mid-2010s). Libraries were constructed by PCR. Sequencing was performed on an Illumina HiSeq 2000. The public reads were reanalyzed by TCRdb: fastp trimming at Q25, MiXCR alignment, in-frame beta chains only. Rows with one shared CDR3 protein collapse into an entry with the most common genes and DNA. The sample has under 20,000 distinct CDR3 sequences on record, around 44% of them singletons. The biggest ten clones account for around 26% of the sample. The sequenced sample consisted of esophageal tumor tissue. These TCRs come from a male donor with esophageal squamous cell carcinoma.

The J gene is TRBJ2-3, the V gene TRBV11-2; 12 bases map to TRBD1. The J call could be wrong; TRBJ2-7 is a better fit for the DNA end. CDR1 is SGHAT, CDR2 FQNNGV, per germline. This CDR3 has 20 amino acids. The CDR3 is CASSFRGTGGARLSSYEQYF. In DNA form, the CDR3 reads TGTGCCAGCAGCTTTAGAGGGACAGGGGGCGCGCGGCTATCCTCCTACGAGCAGTACTTC.

This clonotype was seen a handful of times. This may be a read error, as it is one base from a much larger clone. The gene calls are TRBV5-1 and TRBJ2-4; 9 bases align to TRBD1. The assigned J gene may be wrong: the sequence end matches TRBJ2-1 better. The CDR3 totals 14 residues. The germline gives CDR1 SGHRS, CDR2 YFSETQ. The CDR3 protein is CASSIDRGKYEQFF. The CDR3 DNA follows: TGCGCCAGCAGCATTGACAGGGGGAAGTACGAGCAGTTCTTC.

J is TRBJ2-1 and V is TRBV18; D gene uncertain. The length of the CDR3 is 11 residues. The germline gives CDR1 KGHSH, CDR2 LQKENI. Trimming cost V 4 bases and J 5 bases, with 3 bases left between them. DNA for the CDR3: TGTGCCAGCTCACTCGACAATGAGCAGTTCTTC. It encodes CASSLDNEQFF.

This chain links TRBV7-6 with TRBJ2-3, with TRBD2 matching 9 bases. J was trimmed by 6 bases and V by 0 bases; bases with no gene match: 7. Looked up from germline, CDR1 is SGHVS and CDR2 is FNYEAQ. The CDR3 consists of 16 residues. For the CDR3, the DNA is TGTGCCAGCAGCTTAGCGGGTAGCGGGGGCGGGGATACGCAGTATTTT. Its translation: CASSLAGSGGGDTQYF.

At least ten counts were recorded for this clonotype. The chain carries TRBV5-4 and TRBJ1-2, with no clear D. There are 15 residues in the CDR3. Germline V gene sequence: CDR1 SGHNT, CDR2 YYREEE (reference sequence). Trimming pared 4 bases from V and 0 bases from J, leaving 13 bases between. CDR3 sequence: CASSPPAVSNYGYTF. DNA for the CDR3: TGTGCCAGCAGCCCCCCGGCCGTTTCTAACTATGGCTACACCTTC.

The table lists this clonotype with many counts. This chain joins TRBV11-2 and TRBJ2-1; the D gene could be TRBD1 or TRBD2 (5 bases each). This CDR3 region has 15 residues. V shed 3 bases and J shed 7 bases, with 16 bases lying between them. Germline V CDR1 and CDR2: SGHAT, FQNNGV. CDR3 in amino acids: CASSFRRGLLNEQFF. CDR3 DNA sequence: TGTGCCAGCAGCTTTAGACGGGGCTTATTGAATGAGCAGTTCTTC.

There are many counts of this clonotype. The rearrangement links TRBV28 to TRBJ2-1, with 8 bases fitting TRBD2. Trimming cost V 3 bases and J 3 bases; bases outside gene matches: 16. Germline V gives CDR1 MDHEN, CDR2 SYDVKM. The CDR3 is 19 amino acids. CDR3 nucleotide sequence: TGTGCCAGCAGTTTCCCCCGGGCTCTTTCAAGCGGGGGCTACAATGAGCAGTTCTTC. Encoded protein: CASSFPRALSSGGYNEQFF.

This clonotype is medium-sized within its sample. The DNA of the CDR3 is TGTGCCAGCAGCACGACAGGGGGAAAGCAGTACTTC. Protein sequence: CASSTTGGKQYF. The chain employs TRBV7-3 and TRBJ2-7, with 9 positions matching TRBD1. The germline V gene has CDR1 SGHTA and CDR2 FQGTGA. The CDR3 extends over 12 amino acids. The V gene end was trimmed by 5 bases and the J gene end by 8 bases; junction bases not matched to a gene: 4.

This clonotype was detected only a few times. This chain's CDR3 is CASSLWTSGGETQYF. The CDR3, as DNA: TGTGCCAGCAGCTTATGGACTAGCGGTGGCGAGACCCAGTACTTC. The rearrangement uses TRBV7-2 and TRBJ2-5, with 10 nucleotides matching TRBD2. Germline CDR1 reads SGHTA; CDR2 reads FQGNSA. Germline trimming cut 2 bases from V and 5 bases from J; bases unmatched to any gene: 5. The CDR3 extends over 15 amino acids.

Notes on this clonotype: The CDR3 does not close with the conserved phenylalanine or tryptophan, likely indicating a read error. Because the CDR3's place on the DNA is in doubt, the DNA is left out and the CDR3 is given as listed by TCRdb. This chain joins TRBV12-3 or TRBV12-4 and TRBJ2-7. The CDR3 region is 15 residues in length, termini included. The CDR3: CASSLEPGYGYTFGS.

Note on this clonotype: With a much larger clone just one base away, this may be a read error. This chain uses TRBV5-1 with TRBJ2-3; 7 positions match TRBD2. The CDR3 is 17 residues long. Germline-derived CDR1 and CDR2 are SGHRS and YFSETQ. The DNA of the CDR3 is TGCGTCAGCAGCCAATCGGGCGGGAGAGGGTGGATGGATACGCAGTATTTT. Translated, it gives CVSSQSGGRGWMDTQYF.

This clonotype was observed at least ten times. The chain employs TRBV19 and TRBJ2-1; 8 bases agree with TRBD2. V gave up 1 base and J gave up 1 base; unmatched junction bases: 3. This CDR3 comprises 16 residues. Germline CDR1 and CDR2: LNHDA and SQIVND (reference sequence). The CDR3 coding sequence is TGTGCCAGTAGTATAGCCTTAGCGGGGTCCTACAATGAGCAGTTCTTC. Protein: CASSIALAGSYNEQFF.

The table lists this clonotype with a few counts. The conserved closing phenylalanine or tryptophan is absent in this CDR3, likely reflecting a read error. The limits of the CDR3 on the DNA are not certain, so only TCRdb's listed CDR3 is given. This chain joins TRBV7-6 and TRBJ2-7; the table calls TRBD2, which could not be checked here. CDR1 and CDR2 (germline): SGHVS, FNYEAQ. A total of 20 residues make up the CDR3, ends included. The CDR3 region is CASSLRRGDSLGYNEQFFGS.

The rearrangement joins TRBV6-4 to TRBJ2-2, with D possibly matching TRBD1 (5 bases). Trimming took off 4 bases at V and 0 bases at J, with 6 bases between the two ends. This CDR3 spans 14 amino acids. Germline V gene lookup returns CDR1 MRHNA and CDR2 SNTAGT. The CDR3 DNA reads as TGTGCCAGCAGTGGACAGCCGAACACCGGGGAGCTGTTTTTT. This translates into CASSGQPNTGELFF.

The rearrangement joins TRBV5-1 to TRBJ2-2; D uncertain. Trimming took 0 bases from V and 0 from J, leaving 3 bases between them. This CDR3 has 14 amino acids. Germline V gene sequence: CDR1 SGHRS, CDR2 YFSETQ. The CDR3 region has the DNA TGCGCCAGCAGCTTGGGCGCGAACACCGGGGAGCTGTTTTTT. Protein sequence: CASSLGANTGELFF.

This clonotype has more than one count but fewer than ten. The J gene is TRBJ2-1, the V gene TRBV11-1; the D call may be TRBD1 or TRBD2 (5 bases each). V lost 5 bases and J lost 0, with 11 bases in between. The CDR3 extends over 15 amino acids. Per the germline V gene, CDR1 is SGHAT and CDR2 is FQDESV (reference sequence). CDR3 protein: CASSPRGDSYNEQFF. The CDR3 DNA reads TGTGCCAGCAGCCCGAGAGGGGACTCCTACAATGAGCAGTTCTTC.

V usage is TRBV7-6 and J usage is TRBJ2-4, with 7 bases that match TRBD2. The J call may be in error: the DNA end matches TRBJ2-7 better. This CDR3 has 15 amino acids. The germline V gene has CDR1 SGHVS and CDR2 FNYEAQ. DNA of the CDR3: TGTGCCAGCAGCCCCGGGACTACATACTCCTACGAGCAGTACTTC. It encodes CASSPGTTYSYEQYF.

The chain links TRBV7-4 to TRBJ2-3; D uncertain. The CDR3 sequence is 10 residues long. Germline lookup yields CDR1 SGHVT and CDR2 SQSDAQ. Trimming left V 3 bases short and J 10 bases short, with 5 bases between. CDR3 region: CASSFDPQYF. DNA for the CDR3: TGTGCCAGCAGCTTTGATCCGCAGTATTTT.

This clonotype was counted many times. The CDR3 DNA follows: TGTGCCAGCAGCCAAGGACTTGTAAACTCTGGAAACACCATATATTTT. Protein: CASSQGLVNSGNTIYF. This chain links TRBV14 with TRBJ1-3, with D unresolved. The CDR3 runs 16 residues. Trimming left V 1 base short and J 0 bases short, with 10 bases between. CDR1 and CDR2 (germline): SGHDN, FVKESK.

This clonotype occurred many times. J is TRBJ2-7 and V is TRBV7-9; D gene uncertain. V was clipped by 5 bases and J by 5 bases, with 16 bases between them. Germline V gene lookup returns CDR1 SEHNR and CDR2 FQNEAQ (reference sequence). The CDR3 is made up of 14 amino acids. CDR3: CASSLDLELDEQYF. CDR3 DNA sequence: TGTGCCAGCAGCCTAGACCTAGAGTTAGACGAGCAGTACTTC.

This clonotype was counted between two and nine times. The chain recombines TRBV9 with TRBJ2-1, with D maybe TRBD2 (5 bases). The J call may be faulty, since TRBJ2-7 better matches the DNA end. Germline CDR1 and CDR2: SGDLS and YYNGEE. The CDR3 consists of 15 residues. The DNA of the CDR3 is TGTGCCAGCAGCGTAGGGGGAGATCTCTCCTACGAGCAGTACTTC. It encodes CASSVGGDLSYEQYF.

This clonotype came up many times. The V gene is TRBV6-1, the J gene TRBJ2-1; a possible D gene is TRBD1 (5 bases). This CDR3 spans 13 amino acids. V lost 5 bases to trimming and J lost 5 bases, with 10 bases between them. Germline V gene lookup returns CDR1 MNHNS and CDR2 SASEGT. The CDR3 protein is CASSYQGDNEQFF. For the CDR3, the DNA is TGTGCCAGCAGTTATCAGGGCGACAATGAGCAGTTCTTC.

This chain uses TRBV12-3 or TRBV12-4 with TRBJ2-7; perhaps TRBD2 as D (5 bases). The CDR3 sequence is 17 residues long. V gave up 1 base and J gave up 6 bases, with 22 bases separating them. CDR3 nucleotide sequence: TGTGCCAGCAGTTTAGGGCAGCGGATTACCGAGGGAAGCGAGCAGTACTTC. Translating it yields CASSLGQRITEGSEQYF.

In regard to this clonotype: A clone one base away is much larger, so this may be a read error. The chain carries TRBV5-6 and TRBJ2-1; D not resolved. The CDR3 consists of 13 residues. CDR1 and CDR2 from the germline V gene are SGHDT and YYEEEE. Trimming left V 4 bases short and J 12 bases short, with 17 bases between. The CDR3 sequence: CASSIGPSWGQFF. CDR3 bases: TGTGCCAGCAGCATAGGACCCTCGTGGGGGCAGTTCTTC.

The rearrangement joins TRBV12-3 or TRBV12-4 to TRBJ2-5, with D possibly called TRBD1 or TRBD2 (5 bases each). V was cut by 5 bases and J by 7 bases, with 11 bases left in between. The CDR3 contains 12 residues. The CDR3 reads CASSPGGGTQYF. The DNA for the CDR3 is TGTGCCAGCAGTCCGGGTGGGGGGACCCAGTACTTC.

In this sample, this clonotype turned up once. This chain uses TRBV10-3 with TRBJ2-1; a weak D match, TRBD2 (6 bases). The DNA matches TRBJ2-7 better at its end, which makes the J call doubtful. This CDR3 contains 15 residues. Germline V gene sequence: CDR1 ENHRY, CDR2 SYGVKD. The CDR3 DNA reads as TGTGCCATCAGTGAACAGACGGGAGCCATCAGTGAGCAGTACTTC. It is translated as CAISEQTGAISEQYF.

V usage is TRBV11-2 and J usage is TRBJ2-4; 9 nucleotides align to TRBD2. The DNA matches TRBJ2-5 better at its end, which makes the J call doubtful. CDR1 is SGHAT and CDR2 is FQNNGV in the germline V gene. The CDR3 is 14 residues long. Written as DNA, the CDR3 is TGTGCCAGCAGCTTGGCGGGGGGGCCGGGGACCCAGTACTTC. As protein: CASSLAGGPGTQYF.

This clonotype came up many times. J is TRBJ2-5 and V is TRBV6-4; 9 nucleotides match TRBD1. Germline V lookup: CDR1 MRHNA, CDR2 SNTAGT. Trimming cost V 2 bases and J 3 bases; bases outside gene matches: 13. The length of the CDR3 is 18 residues. The CDR3: CASSDRDRELVGEETQYF. The CDR3 region has the DNA TGTGCCAGCAGTGACCGGGACAGGGAATTAGTCGGGGAAGAGACCCAGTACTTC.